This T cell receptor beta chain was sequenced for a study of T-cell reconstitution after alpha-beta-depleted transplantation in children (dated by TCRdb to the mid-2010s). Background on the whole study: Using TCR repertoire profiling, the study followed T-cell immune reconstitution in a quantitative way in children after TCRalphabeta/CD19-depleted allogeneic hematopoietic cell transplantation. General conclusions and limits of the study: Hyperexpanded clone frequencies declined over subsequent months; after one year, T-cell counts and TCRbeta diversity were mostly attributed to newly produced T cells. In some patients, the high TCRbeta diversity seen at day 60 was put down to recipient T cells and intrathymic progenitors that had survived conditioning. Apparently early alphabetaT-cell count recovery about two months after transplant reportedly relied on only several hundred rapidly expanded clones derived from non-depleted graft cells.

Library preparation used PCR. The instrument was an Illumina HiSeq 2500. To normalize quantification of the TCRbeta repertoire, the TCR libraries were built with molecular barcoding that relied on unique molecular identifiers. Starting from the raw public reads, TCRdb applied fastp trimming at Q25, assembled clones with MiXCR and retained in-frame beta chains. Identical CDR3 proteins give one entry, which carries the most common genes and DNA. The sample yields approximately 200,000 distinct CDR3 sequences; around 5.9% were counted once. The ten largest make up approximately 4.1% of the sample. This clonotype was picked up many times. This clone's antigen is unknown. No much larger clone exists at a distance of one base, and base qualities are not known. From V the trimming removes 2 bases and from J it removes 2 bases, while the gene matches leave 3 bases of the junction unaccounted for. Including the terminal cysteine and phenylalanine, the CDR3 comprises 14 residues. The entry retains the CDR3 DNA only, 42 bases that are in frame from base 1. Per the germline V gene, SGHRS is the CDR1 and YFSETQ is the CDR2.

This specimen's treatment or condition label, interpreted: allogeneic hematopoietic cell transplantation with graft depleted of TCRalphabeta T cells and CD19 B cells. The transplant recipients were children given TCRalphabeta/CD19-depleted allogeneic hematopoietic cell grafts. The chain uses TRBV5-1 and TRBJ2-7, with TRBD2 matching 8 junction bases. The receptor was derived from a girl in the first two years of life with combined immunodeficiency, due to receive a stem cell transplant. Sequenced material: PBMCs, taken before TCRalphabeta/CD19-depleted stem cell transplant. The DNA sequence is TGCGCCAGCAGCTTAGCGGGGGAAGCCTACGAGCAGTACTTC. This codes for CASSLAGEAYEQYF.